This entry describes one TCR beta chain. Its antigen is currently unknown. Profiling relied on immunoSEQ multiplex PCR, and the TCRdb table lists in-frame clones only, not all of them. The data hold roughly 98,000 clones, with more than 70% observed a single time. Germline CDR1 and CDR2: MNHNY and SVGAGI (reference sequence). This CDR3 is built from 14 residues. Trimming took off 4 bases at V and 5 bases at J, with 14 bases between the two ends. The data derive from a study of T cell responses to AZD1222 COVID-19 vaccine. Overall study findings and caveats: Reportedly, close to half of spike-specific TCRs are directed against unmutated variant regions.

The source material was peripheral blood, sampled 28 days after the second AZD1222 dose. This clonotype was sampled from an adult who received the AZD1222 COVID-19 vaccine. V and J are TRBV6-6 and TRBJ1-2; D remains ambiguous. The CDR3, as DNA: TGTGCCAGCAGTTCCCACCAAATAACATATGGCTACACCTTC. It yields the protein CASSSHQITYGYTF.